The sequence of this T cell receptor (beta chain) was determined in a study of blood T cell repertoires in COVID-19. Method: immunoSEQ multiplex PCR; TCRdb's copy keeps in-frame clones and lacks some. The sample has tens of thousands of clones, 65% to 90% seen once. Germline V gene lookup returns CDR1 SGHTA and CDR2 FQGTGA. Trimming removed 5 bases from V and 4 bases from J, with 8 bases in between. This CDR3 is 13 amino acids long. This TCR was sampled from a woman over 75 with acute or convalescent COVID-19. The genes are TRBV7-3 and TRBJ2-2; no firm D call. The source material was peripheral blood. The CDR3 region has the DNA TGTGCCAGCAGCCTAGTGACCACCGGGGAGCTGTTTTTT. This translates into CASSLVTTGELFF.